These T cell receptor beta chains were read from a single sample in a study of a mutant IDH1 vaccine in newly diagnosed glioma. The repertoire was sequenced with immunoSEQ multiplex PCR; TCRdb's copy has only in-frame clones and lacks some. The sample contains tens of thousands of clones, 80% to 90% of which appear only once. The source was PBMCs, collected from a glioma patient treated with radiotherapy, temozolomide or both. Source of these receptors: a man aged 25 to 40 with glioma. CDR3s include the opening cysteine and the closing phenylalanine or tryptophan. Fields, in order: J gene, V gene, clone size, D gene, CDR3 DNA, CDR3 protein. D genes are given only for firm matches. Size tells how often a clone was seen (once, few, many) or the class of an expanded clone, and some rows leave it out.

TRBJ2-1,TRBV6-6,NA,TRBD2,TGTGCCAGCGAACTAGCGGGGGTAGGAGAGCAGTTCTTC,CASELAGVGEQFF
TRBJ2-4,TRBV10-3,NA,NA,TGTGCCATCAGTGAGCTGGGGGCGGACATTCAGTACTTC,CAISELGADIQYF
TRBJ1-5,TRBV19,few,TRBD1,TGTGCCAGTAGCGCTCCCGGGACAGGGGCCCAACGTCTGCATTTT,CASSAPGTGAQRLHF
TRBJ1-2,TRBV5-4,NA,TRBD1,TGTGCCAGCAGCTATAACAGGGGTTACTATGGCTACACCTTC,CASSYNRGYYGYTF
TRBJ1-2,TRBV7-9,few,NA,TGTGCCAGCAGCTTATCGACAGGTCAGCGAGGCTACACCTTC,CASSLSTGQRGYTF
TRBJ2-4,TRBV30,NA,NA,TGTGCCTGGGAGCGGAATTCAAACATTCAGTACTTC,CAWERNSNIQYF
TRBJ1-4,TRBV4-2,NA,NA,TGTGCCAGCAGCTTGGACCTTGGGGGTAATGAAAAACTGTTTTTT,CASSLDLGGNEKLFF
TRBJ1-3,TRBV30,few,NA,TGTGCCTGGAGTGTACAGGCTGGAAACACCATATATTTT,CAWSVQAGNTIYF
TRBJ2-7,TRBV6-6,NA,NA,TGTGCCAGCAGTTACTCGACGGACACCTACGAGCAGTACTTC,CASSYSTDTYEQYF
TRBJ1-5,TRBV27,NA,TRBD1,TGTGCCAGCAGTTTTGGACAGGGGGGAGGGCAGCCCCAGCATTTT,CASSFGQGGGQPQHF
TRBJ2-3,TRBV19,NA,NA,TGTGCCAGTAGTATCGGACAGTACTACACAGATACGCAGTATTTT,CASSIGQYYTDTQYF
TRBJ2-7,TRBV13,NA,TRBD1,TGTGCCAGCAGCTTAGGGGACAGGGGAAGCTACGAGCAGTACTTC,CASSLGDRGSYEQYF
TRBJ2-5,TRBV4-1,NA,NA,TGCGCCAGCAGCCAAAGGGGGGGACTGCAAGAGACCCAGTACTTC,CASSQRGGLQETQYF
TRBJ2-5,TRBV19,NA,TRBD2,TGTGCCAGTAAGCCCAGCGGGACCGAAGAGACCCAGTACTTC,CASKPSGTEETQYF
TRBJ1-5,TRBV7-6,NA,NA,TGTGCCAGCAGCTGGGGCCCCCATCAGCCCCAGCATTTT,CASSWGPHQPQHF
TRBJ2-3,TRBV5-4,NA,NA,TGTGCCAGCAGCTACAGGACCATGAGGAACCCAGATACGCAGTATTTT,CASSYRTMRNPDTQYF
TRBJ2-1,TRBV5-1,NA,TRBD1,TGCGCCAGCAGGCCGGGACAGGGGATGTACAATGAGCAGTTCTTC,CASRPGQGMYNEQFF
TRBJ2-3,TRBV4-1,NA,NA,TGCGCCAGCAGCCTCCTAGCCGGGAGAATAGATACGCAGTATTTT,CASSLLAGRIDTQYF
TRBJ1-6,TRBV4-1,once,NA,TGCGCCAGCAGCCATCCCTCGAGCTCCTATAATTCACCCCTCCACTTT,CASSHPSSSYNSPLHF
TRBJ2-7,TRBV7-6,NA,NA,TGTGCCAGCAGCTTGTCAGGATTCTCCTACGAGCAGTACTTC,CASSLSGFSYEQYF
TRBJ1-2,TRBV19,NA,NA,TGTGCCAGTAGTATCCGCGGGAGACGCAACTATGGCTACACCTTC,CASSIRGRRNYGYTF
TRBJ1-6,TRBV6-1,once,NA,TGTGCCAGCAGTGGATTCGTCGACCTCCCGGCGTCACCCCTCCACTTT,CASSGFVDLPASPLHF
TRBJ1-1,TRBV5-1,NA,NA,TGCGCCAGCAGCTTGGAGGGGAACACTGAAGCTTTCTTT,CASSLEGNTEAFF
TRBJ1-4,TRBV18,NA,NA,TGTGCCGGCTCAGTAACGGGAGGGAATGAAAAACTGTTTTTT,CAGSVTGGNEKLFF
TRBJ2-7,TRBV27,NA,TRBD2,TGTGCCAGCAGTTTATCGGGCGGGGGGGCCTTCTACGAGCAGTACTTC,CASSLSGGGAFYEQYF
TRBJ2-1,TRBV11-2,NA,NA,TGTGCCAGCAGCTTAGGTGGACCGGAGAATGAGCAGTTCTTC,CASSLGGPENEQFF
TRBJ2-3,TRBV7-9,NA,NA,TGTGCCAGCAGCTTAGATCTAGCCGGGGGTGAAGGAGATACGCAGTATTTT,CASSLDLAGGEGDTQYF
TRBJ2-5,TRBV30,NA,NA,TGTGCCTGGAGCCGTAGACTAGGTCAAGAGACCCAGTACTTC,CAWSRRLGQETQYF
TRBJ2-7,TRBV6-5,NA,NA,TGTGCCAGCAGTTACTCTTACCGTCAATTGCACTACGAGCAGTACTTC,CASSYSYRQLHYEQYF
TRBJ2-2,TRBV28,NA,TRBD2,TGTGCCAGCAGTCGTTTGGGACTAGCGGGGGCGAGAAACACCGGGGAGCTGTTTTTT,CASSRLGLAGARNTGELFF
TRBJ1-5,TRBV4-1,NA,NA,TGCGCCAGCAGCCAAGTACCCGGATTGAGGGGCGGGGTGAGCAATCAGCCCCAGCATTTT,CASSQVPGLRGGVSNQPQHF
TRBJ1-3,TRBV6-5,NA,NA,TGTGCCAGCAGTTTACAGAGAGGAAACACCATATATTTT,CASSLQRGNTIYF
TRBJ1-2,TRBV6-4,NA,TRBD1,TGTGCCAGCAGCGAGACAGGGGTAGGAGGCTACACCTTC,CASSETGVGGYTF
TRBJ1-1,TRBV30,NA,TRBD1,TGTGCCTGGAGTGTAGCGGGACAGTCGGCAAGGACTGAAGCTTTCTTT,CAWSVAGQSARTEAFF
TRBJ1-4,TRBV2,NA,TRBD1,TGTGCCAGCAGTGAAAACAGGGGGGGCGAAAAACTGTTTTTT,CASSENRGGEKLFF
TRBJ2-7,TRBV9,NA,TRBD1,TGTGCCAGCAGCGAACAGGGGGTACCCTACGAGCAGTACTTC,CASSEQGVPYEQYF
TRBJ1-2,TRBV19,NA,NA,TGTGCCAGTAGTCCTAATTCGGACTATGGCTACACCTTC,CASSPNSDYGYTF